These 2 T cell receptor beta chains share one sample of origin, sequenced in a study of shared clonotypes between healthy human individuals. The protocol was immunoSEQ multiplex PCR, while the TCRdb copy is restricted to in-frame clones and leaves out a portion. The data contain over a million clones, 98% of them singletons. The sequenced material came from naive CD4+ T cells sorted from blood. Subset noted: CD45RA+ positively selected. These receptors were taken from a man aged 25 to 40 in good health.

The rearrangement uses TRBV25-1 and TRBJ2-5; D is unresolved. The CDR3 is made up of 14 amino acids. Trimming left V 3 bases short and J 5 bases short, with 13 bases between. Looked up from germline, CDR1 is MGHDK and CDR2 is SYGVNS. The CDR3, as DNA: TGTGCCAGCAGTGAGCTGTTGGGGTTGGAGACCCAGTACTTC. This gives the protein CASSELLGLETQYF.

The rearrangement uses TRBV5-6 and TRBJ2-1, with D unresolved. V was clipped by 0 bases and J by 5 bases, with 9 bases between them. The CDR3 loop spans 14 amino acids. The germline CDR1 and CDR2 sequences are SGHDT and YYEEEE. The CDR3: CASSLVGSNNEQFF. CDR3 sequence (DNA): TGTGCCAGCAGCTTGGTAGGCAGTAACAATGAGCAGTTCTTC.